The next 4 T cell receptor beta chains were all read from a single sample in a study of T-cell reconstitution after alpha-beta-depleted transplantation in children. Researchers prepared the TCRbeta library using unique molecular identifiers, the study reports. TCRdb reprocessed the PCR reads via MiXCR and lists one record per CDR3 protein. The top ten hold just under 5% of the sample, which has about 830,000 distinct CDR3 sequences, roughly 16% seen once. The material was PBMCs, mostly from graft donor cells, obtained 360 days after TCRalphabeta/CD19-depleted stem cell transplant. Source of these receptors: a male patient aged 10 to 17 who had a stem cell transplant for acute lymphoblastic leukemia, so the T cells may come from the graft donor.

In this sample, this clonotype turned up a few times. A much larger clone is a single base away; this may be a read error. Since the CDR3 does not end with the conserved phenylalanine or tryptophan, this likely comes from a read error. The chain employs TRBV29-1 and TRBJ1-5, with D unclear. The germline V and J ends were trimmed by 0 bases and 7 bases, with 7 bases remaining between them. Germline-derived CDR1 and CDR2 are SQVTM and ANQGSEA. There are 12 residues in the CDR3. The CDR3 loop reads CSVEDIGQPQHS. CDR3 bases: TGCAGCGTTGAAGATATAGGCCAGCCCCAGCATTCT.

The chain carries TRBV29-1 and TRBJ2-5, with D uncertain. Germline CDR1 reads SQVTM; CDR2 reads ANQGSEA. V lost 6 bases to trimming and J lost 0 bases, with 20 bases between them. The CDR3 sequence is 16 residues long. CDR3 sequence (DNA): TGCAGCGTCGCCTTTTGGGCGGAGCAGTACCAAGAGACCCAGTACTTC. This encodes CSVAFWAEQYQETQYF.

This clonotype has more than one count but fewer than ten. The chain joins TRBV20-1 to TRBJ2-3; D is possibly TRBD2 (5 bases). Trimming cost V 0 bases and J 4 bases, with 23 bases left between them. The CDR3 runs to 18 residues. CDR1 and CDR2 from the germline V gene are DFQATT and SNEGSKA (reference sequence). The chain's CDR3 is CSARDALAFRRWADTQYF. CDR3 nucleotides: TGCAGTGCTAGAGACGCATTAGCGTTCCGGAGATGGGCAGATACGCAGTATTTT.

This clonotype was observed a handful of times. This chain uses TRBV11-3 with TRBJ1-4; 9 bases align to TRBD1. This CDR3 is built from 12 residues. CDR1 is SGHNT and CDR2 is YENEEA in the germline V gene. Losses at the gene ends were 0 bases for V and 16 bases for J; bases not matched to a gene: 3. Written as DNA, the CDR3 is TGTGCCAGCAGCTTAGAATCGGGACAGGGGTTTTTT. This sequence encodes CASSLESGQGFF.